What follows describes a single T cell receptor (beta chain). Its antigen target is currently unknown. Base quality data are lacking; no much larger clone is found one base away. What the time point label conveys for this sample: newly diagnosed GD, antithyroid drugs for less than 3 months. For both TCR sequencing and RNA sequencing, RNA was extracted from PBMCs in TRIzol. Graves' disease was diagnosed according to American Thyroid Association guidelines. Patients for the study were recruited at an endocrinology department in Xi'an, China. Each patient gave approximately 10 milliliters of peripheral blood, collected in an EDTA anticoagulant tube. Ficoll Paque Plus density gradient separation was used to isolate PBMCs, and no further T cell sorting was done. An Agilent 2100 Bioanalyzer and agarose gel were used to check RNA quality, while a NanoDrop 2000 measured RNA concentration. The library was produced with multiplex PCR. TCRdb records Illumina HiSeq 4000 as the sequencer. TCR beta libraries were built with iRepertoire HTBI primers and Arm-PCR amplification of CDR3 regions. PCR products were gel purified before sequencing. The paper's data handling went like this. Gene usage analysis of CDR3 amino acid clonotypes used the 55 to 65 TRBV and fewer than 15 TRBJ segments found across samples. COPE and FqMerger were used to merge filtered high-quality paired reads into contigs. BLAST was used to align contigs to the IMGT TRBV, TRBD and TRBJ reference genes, and CDR3 was defined following IMGT. Any clonotype with a frequency above 0.1% was classified as a highly expanded clone. Repertoire diversity was measured by Shannon entropy, and V-J evenness by the Gini coefficient. A clonotype was considered public if more than one individual shared it. TCRdb reprocessed the public reads (quality trimming at Q25 with fastp, clone calling with MiXCR) and kept in-frame beta chains. Rows with one shared CDR3 protein collapse into an entry with the most common genes and DNA. The V and J calls follow TCRdb's processing rather than the paper's. The sample data list around 400,000 distinct CDR3 sequences, and 10% to 15% of these were observed just once. Of the sample, about 19% falls within the top ten clones.

The CDR3 contains 16 residues, cysteine and phenylalanine counted. Kept here is only the CDR3 DNA, which spans 48 bases and is read in frame from base 1. As encoded in the germline V gene, CDR1 is SGHTA while CDR2 is FQGNSA. This sample is part of a study of regulatory T cells in long-lasting Graves disease (dated by TCRdb to the early 2020s). For context, the study as a whole: Patients with newly diagnosed Graves' disease had been on antithyroid drugs for under 3 months. A total of about 33 samples underwent TCR sequencing: some 13 from persistent and some 20 from newly diagnosed Graves' disease patients. Peripheral blood TCR sequencing and RNA sequencing compared persistent Graves' disease patients with newly diagnosed Graves' disease patients. The study was registered as a clinical trial and conducted in China. Points the paper makes about the study in general: Preferential use of TRBV28, TRBJ1-2 and TRBJ2-5 was observed in persistent disease, whereas TRBV20-1 and TRBJ2-1 were favored in newly diagnosed disease. Sequencing and analysis were limited to the TCR beta chain. Persistent patients shared more public clonotypes among themselves (over 2,500) than newly diagnosed patients did (about 970). Compared with newly diagnosed patients, persistent Graves' disease patients had lower TCR Shannon entropy and fewer highly expanded clones, which suggests clonal expansion. The study examined only peripheral blood because the primary lesion, thyroid tissue, could not be accessed. The authors noted that the small sample size was a limitation that may lower accuracy.

These data also formed part of another study, on T cells in Graves' hyperthyroidism and ophthalmopathy. As the second study states: Graves' hyperthyroidism was defined as stable when no progression to ophthalmopathy occurred over 18 months of follow-up. Hyperthyroidism patients were newly diagnosed, with disease duration under 2 months, and aged 18 to 65 years. Patients with uncontrolled infections, other autoimmune diseases, pregnancy or lactation were excluded. Diagnoses were established on the basis of clinical symptoms, serum thyroxine and TRAb, thyroid ultrasound, and orbital computed tomography. The first round of RT-PCR for the TCR CDR3 was performed with the HTBI primer set and the Qiagen OneStep RT-PCR kit. Most expanded thyroid clonotypes (frequency above 0.001) were also found in blood, which suggests that blood repertoires may mirror thyroid immune responses. A 13 V-J signature model separated ophthalmopathy from stable hyperthyroidism, with about 90% sensitivity and 81% to 82% specificity in cross-validation and 80%/75% in testing. During validation, the model predicted progression to ophthalmopathy a median of around 7 months ahead of onset, with almost 71% sensitivity and more than 72% specificity. To identify distinguishing TCR V-J signatures, a discovery cohort of 95 to 100 patients was used, comprising 43 with Graves' ophthalmopathy and 57 with stable Graves' hyperthyroidism. An independent validation cohort of some 18 hyperthyroidism patients and 17 patients who later progressed to ophthalmopathy tested prospective prediction of ophthalmopathy. For training and testing, the 100 or so patients in the discovery cohort were randomly divided in a 7:3 ratio. Thyroid tissue and blood T-cell repertoires from about six Graves' hyperthyroidism patients were also compared in the study. Following sampling, methimazole starting at 30 mg daily was given to hyperthyroidism patients, and high-dose intravenous methylprednisolone was given to ophthalmopathy patients. A second multiplex PCR round built the libraries, followed by size selection and purification. Sequencing of the libraries was done on an Illumina HiSeq2000 using paired-end 100 bp reads. SOAPnuke was used to process the raw data, removing reads that contained adapters or uncalled bases, had a mean Phred below 15, or lacked an exact match to the constant primer or identifier. COPE v1.2.5 was used to merge high-quality paired reads, and clonotypes were defined as unique nucleotide sequences. Clonotypes were aligned to IMGT TRBV, TRBD and TRBJ reference segments using MiTCR v1.1. Only V-J combinations with frequency above 0.0001, covering 98% to 99.2% of repertoires, were analysed. A TCS score was defined as the ratio of F50 (clonal expansion) to E x V (chaos), with BLOSUM62-based TCRdist applied between CDR3 peptides within each V-J. Welch's t-statistics and random forest reduced approximately 520 V-J features to 13, which were used in a naive Bayes classifier (R e1071). No statistical method was used to set the sample size in advance, and investigators knew the group allocation. The paper describes TCR Vbeta CDR3 sequencing of 135 peripheral blood samples, made up of 43 ophthalmopathy patients, around 78 hyperthyroidism patients and 17 progressor patients.

The sequence is built from TRBV7-2 and TRBJ2-3; TRBD2 is perhaps the D gene, given 7 matching bases. Near its end, the DNA agrees better with TRBJ2-1, so the J call may be wrong. The clonotype was recovered from a woman aged 18-30 years with Graves disease. Donor details come from another sample of the same person, matched by shared clones. This specimen was peripheral blood mononuclear cells (PBMCs), taken at new diagnosis, from a patient treated with antithyroid drugs. For the CDR3, the sequence is CASSRGAGPWEIKQFF. In nucleotides, the sequence is TGTGCCAGCAGCCGGGGGGCCGGACCGTGGGAGATTAAGCAGTTCTTC.